This TCR beta chain was sequenced during a study of blood T cells in healthy people across ages. The CDR3 totals 14 residues. V was clipped by 5 bases and J by 5 bases; unmatched bases: 9. Germline V lookup: CDR1 DFQATT, CDR2 SNEGSKA (reference sequence). Primers used in a second PCR of roughly 6 to 11 cycles were a sample-barcoded 5' primer and a J-beta primer mix. Using its own MiXCR run on the 5' RACE reads, TCRdb lists one record per CDR3 protein. The data hold under 2,000,000 distinct CDR3 sequences, with about 49% observed a single time. Each sample yielded at least 6 million isolated PBMCs. V and J are TRBV20-1 and TRBJ2-1, with 7 bases that match TRBD1. Sample: blood. The clonotype was recovered from a woman between 35 and 50 years old in good health. This CDR3 reads CSALTGARNNEQFF. The CDR3 region has the DNA TGCAGTGCTCTTACAGGGGCGAGAAACAATGAGCAGTTCTTC.